This passage covers 10 T cell receptor beta chains from one sample sequenced in a study of blood T cell repertoires in COVID-19. Only in-frame clones appear in the TCRdb table, and some are missing; sequencing was by immunoSEQ multiplex PCR. Of under 75,000 clones in the sample, more than 75% were seen once. The sequencing sample was made of peripheral blood. The receptors shown here come from a woman aged 80 or over with acute or convalescent COVID-19.

The V gene is TRBV9, the J gene TRBJ1-5; the match to TRBD1 covers 7 bases. CDR3 length: 15 amino acids. CDR1 and CDR2 (germline): SGDLS, YYNGEE. After removal of 4 bases from V and 6 bases from J, the junction contained 10 bases not matched to a gene. In nucleotides, the CDR3 is TGTGCCAGCAGCCCAGGGGGAACAGGGAGTCAGCCCCAGCATTTT. It translates to CASSPGGTGSQPQHF.

V and J are TRBV9 and TRBJ2-1; 8 nucleotides line up with TRBD2. V was pared by 1 base and J by 7 bases, with 7 bases of the junction left unmatched. The CDR3 totals 15 residues. Germline CDR1 SGDLS, CDR2 YYNGEE. The CDR3 DNA reads as TGTGCCAGCAGCGTACAAGCGGGAGCGCGAAATGAGCAGTTCTTC. Translated, it gives CASSVQAGARNEQFF.

The chain is built from TRBV6-2 or TRBV6-3 and TRBJ2-1; no definite D call. V lost 2 bases, J lost 5 bases, and 7 bases lay in between. CDR3 size: 13 residues. CDR1 and CDR2 (germline): MNHEY, SVGEGT. CDR3: CASSYIRDNEQFF. For the CDR3, the DNA is TGTGCCAGCAGTTACATCCGCGACAATGAGCAGTTCTTC.

The chain couples TRBV4-2 to TRBJ1-6; no definite D call. The CDR3 sequence is 19 residues long. V was trimmed by 0 bases and J by 7 bases, leaving 22 bases between them. Germline V lookup: CDR1 LGHNA, CDR2 YNFKEQ. DNA of the CDR3: TGTGCCAGCAGCCAAGATCCAATCGGCGCTACAGATAACAATTCACCCCTCCACTTT. Its translation: CASSQDPIGATDNNSPLHF.

The chain has TRBV7-2 and TRBJ2-7; the D gene is possibly TRBD2 (5 bases). V was clipped by 1 base and J by 4 bases, with 11 bases between them. The CDR3 runs 14 residues. From germline, CDR1 is SGHTA and CDR2 FQGNSA. CDR3 in amino acids: CASSLGRRSYEQYF. In nucleotides, the CDR3 is TGTGCCAGCAGCTTAGGACGGAGGTCGTACGAGCAGTACTTC. Supplemented by reference TRBV7-2 and TRBJ2-7, the full variable domain reads GAGVSQSPSNKVTEKGKDVELRCDPISGHTALYWYRQSLGQGLEFLIYFQGNSAPDKSGLPSDRFSAERTGGSVSTLTIQRTQQEDSAVYLCASSLGRRSYEQYFGPGTRLTVT.

J is TRBJ1-6 and V is TRBV28; tentative D call: TRBD1 (5 bases). Trimming cost V 4 bases and J 8 bases, with 12 bases left between them. This CDR3 is built from 14 residues. The germline gives CDR1 MDHEN, CDR2 SYDVKM. The DNA for the CDR3 is TGTGCCAGCAGTTCCGGGGGGTACGATTCACCCCTCCACTTT. Translation: CASSSGGYDSPLHF.

This chain links TRBV30 with TRBJ1-4, with a possible D match to TRBD1 (5 bases). CDR1 is GTSNPN and CDR2 is SVGIG in the germline V gene (reference sequence). Trimming removed 0 bases from V and 4 bases from J, with 15 bases in between. The CDR3 runs 16 residues. The CDR3 protein is CAWSVSGGGYNEKLFF. In nucleotides, the CDR3 is TGTGCCTGGAGTGTATCGGGGGGGGGATATAATGAAAAACTGTTTTTT.

This rearrangement joins TRBV4-1 to TRBJ2-2, with 12 bases lining up with TRBD2. Losses at the gene ends were 2 bases for V and 4 bases for J; bases not matched to a gene: 8. The length of the CDR3 is 18 residues. Germline V gene lookup returns CDR1 MGHRA and CDR2 YSYEKL. The CDR3 bases are TGCGCCAGCAGCCAAATAGGACTAGCGGGATTAGGCACCGGGGAGCTGTTTTTT. Translated: CASSQIGLAGLGTGELFF.

The V call is TRBV4-1, the J call TRBJ1-1; TRBD1 aligns across 9 bases. Looked up from germline, CDR1 is MGHRA and CDR2 is YSYEKL. CDR3 length equals 14 residues. With 4 bases clipped from V and 7 bases from J, the junction kept 7 bases outside the gene matches. CDR3 in amino acids: CASSPGQGYFEAFF. The CDR3 nucleotides read TGCGCCAGCAGCCCGGGACAGGGATATTTTGAAGCTTTCTTT.

The rearrangement joins TRBV9 to TRBJ1-3, with a weak D call TRBD1 (5 bases). The CDR3 has 16 residues. Germline values: CDR1 SGDLS, CDR2 YYNGEE. Deletions cut 4 bases from V and 0 bases from J, with 14 bases between. CDR3 protein: CASSSQSGGSGNTIYF. Written as DNA, the CDR3 is TGTGCCAGCAGCTCCCAGTCGGGGGGCTCTGGAAACACCATATATTTT.